This entry features one TCR beta chain sequence. This entry belongs to a study of blood T cell repertoires in COVID-19. Source study methods: Researchers report that nucleated cell counts were estimated from reference gene primer amplification. The table came from immunoSEQ multiplex PCR; TCRdb's copy has only in-frame clones and leaves some out. V, J and clone size are taken as reported in that table, and D and trimming were inferred from the DNA itself. The sample lists some 700,000 clones, about 87% occurring once. The CDR3 is made up of 14 amino acids. From germline, CDR1 is PRHDT and CDR2 FYEKMQ (reference sequence). The V segment lost 5 bases and the J segment 4 bases; nucleotides outside the gene matches: 6.

The V and J genes are TRBV13 and TRBJ1-1; 8 bases agree with TRBD1. The receptor comes from a woman between 18 and 29 years old with acute or convalescent COVID-19. The material sequenced was peripheral blood. The CDR3 nucleotides are TGTGCCAGCAGCGGATACAGGGGGATCACTGAAGCTTTCTTT. Translated: CASSGYRGITEAFF.